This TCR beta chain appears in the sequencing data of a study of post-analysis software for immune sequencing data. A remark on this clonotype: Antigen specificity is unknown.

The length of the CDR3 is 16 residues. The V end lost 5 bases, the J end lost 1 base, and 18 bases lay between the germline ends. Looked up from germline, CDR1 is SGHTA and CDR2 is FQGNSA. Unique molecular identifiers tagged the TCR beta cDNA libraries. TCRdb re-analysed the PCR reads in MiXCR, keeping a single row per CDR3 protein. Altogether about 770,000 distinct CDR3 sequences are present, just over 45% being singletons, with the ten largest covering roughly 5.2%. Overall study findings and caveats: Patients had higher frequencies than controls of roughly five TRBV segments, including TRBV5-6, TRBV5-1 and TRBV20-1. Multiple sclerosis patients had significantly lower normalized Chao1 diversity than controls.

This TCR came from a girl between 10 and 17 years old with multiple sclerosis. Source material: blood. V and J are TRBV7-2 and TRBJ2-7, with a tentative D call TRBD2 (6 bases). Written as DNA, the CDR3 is TGTGCCAGCAGCCCCCAGACTAGTTTCTGGTCCTACGAGCAGTACTTC. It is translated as CASSPQTSFWSYEQYF.